The 11 T cell receptor beta chains below all came from one sample that was sequenced in a study of Tregs in tolerant kidney transplant recipients. Clones were sequenced by immunoSEQ multiplex PCR, and TCRdb holds only the in-frame ones, with some missing. The sample has over 50,000 clones; around 85% are singletons. Sequencing was performed on Tregs from blood, taken before the transplant. All receptors come from a human donor who received a combined kidney and bone marrow transplant.

J is TRBJ1-4 and V is TRBV19, with no clear D. This CDR3 comprises 16 residues. Germline V gives CDR1 LNHDA, CDR2 SQIVND (reference sequence). V dropped 6 bases and J dropped 0 bases, with 14 bases sitting between them. The DNA of the CDR3 is TGTGCCAGTAGATCCATAGGGTTGGCAACTAATGAAAAACTGTTTTTT. It translates to CASRSIGLATNEKLFF.

As DNA, the CDR3 is TGTGCCAGCACCCCTAGGAGGGTAGGAGATACGCAGTATTTT. This gives the protein CASTPRRVGDTQYF. This chain joins TRBV6-5 and TRBJ2-3; maybe TRBD2 (6 bases). The CDR3 spans 14 residues. Trimming removed 7 bases from V and 5 bases from J, with 16 bases in between. Germline V gene sequence: CDR1 MNHEY, CDR2 SVGAGI.

V usage is TRBV9 and J usage is TRBJ2-3; D may be TRBD2 (5 bases). Germline V gene data show CDR1 as SGDLS and CDR2 as YYNGEE. Trimming took off 4 bases at V and 1 base at J, with 13 bases between the two ends. The CDR3 has 15 residues. CDR3 sequence reads: CASSTRGSGTDTQYF. For the CDR3, the DNA is TGTGCCAGCAGCACCCGTGGTAGCGGCACAGATACGCAGTATTTT.

This chain connects TRBV6-5 to TRBJ1-1; no clear D gene. Germline loops: CDR1 MNHEY, CDR2 SVGAGI. V was cut by 0 bases and J by 5 bases, with 13 bases left in between. The CDR3 is made up of 15 amino acids. CDR3 bases: TGTGCCAGCAGTTACTCGAGAGGCATGGGGACTGAAGCTTTCTTT. Translation gives CASSYSRGMGTEAFF.

The chain links TRBV7-2 to TRBJ2-5, with D hard to call. The DNA end is more similar to TRBJ2-7, so the J call may be wrong. CDR1 and CDR2 (germline): SGHTA, FQGNSA. The CDR3 contains 16 residues. Here the CDR3 DNA reads TGTGCCAGCAGCTTAGTTGGCGGAATAAGCTCCTACGAGCAGTACTTC. Its protein is CASSLVGGISSYEQYF.

This clone was recorded a few times. The CDR3 here is CAISDTGTGDDEAFF. CDR3 DNA: TGTGCCATCAGTGATACCGGGACAGGGGACGATGAAGCTTTCTTT. The V call is TRBV10-3, the J call TRBJ1-1; TRBD1 matches 10 bases. Germline CDR1 is ENHRY and CDR2 is SYGVKD. The CDR3 is 15 residues long. V lost 3 bases and J lost 7; bases outside the gene matches: 8.

The gene calls are TRBV7-2 and TRBJ2-7; 10 bases map to TRBD2. With 5 bases clipped from V and 2 bases from J, the junction kept 6 bases outside the gene matches. CDR1 is SGHTA and CDR2 is FQGNSA in the germline V gene. This CDR3 spans 15 amino acids. CDR3 DNA: TGTGCCAGCAGCAGAGGGACTAGCGAGACCTACGAGCAGTACTTC. Translation: CASSRGTSETYEQYF.

This clone was recorded once. The chain has TRBV7-2 and TRBJ2-3; possibly TRBD2 for D (6 bases). The CDR3 is 15 amino acids. Trimming took off 8 bases at V and 1 base at J, with 16 bases between the two ends. Germline lookup yields CDR1 SGHTA and CDR2 FQGNSA. The CDR3 region is CASARRGGGTDTQYF. DNA for the CDR3: TGTGCCAGCGCCAGGAGGGGAGGCGGCACAGATACGCAGTATTTT.

The chain carries TRBV6-5 and TRBJ2-7; a weak D match, TRBD1 (6 bases). Germline loops: CDR1 MNHEY, CDR2 SVGAGI. Deletions cut 6 bases from V and 0 bases from J, with 12 bases between. The CDR3 contains 14 residues. CDR3 nucleotides: TGTGCCAGCAGGAGAGGACAGACCTCCTACGAGCAGTACTTC. Translated, it gives CASRRGQTSYEQYF.

The V call is TRBV6-6, the J call TRBJ1-2; D possibly corresponds to TRBD1 (5 bases). CDR1 and CDR2 from the germline V gene are MNHNY and SVGAGI (reference sequence). The CDR3 covers 11 residues. With 5 bases removed from V and 8 bases from J, the gap between germline ends came to 9 bases. CDR3 region: CASSTDRGYTF. DNA of the CDR3: TGTGCCAGCAGTACCGACAGAGGCTACACCTTC.

The chain has TRBV5-6 and TRBJ1-3, with a tentative D call TRBD1 (6 bases). The V and J ends lost 3 bases and 3 bases respectively, with 10 bases between them. Germline V gene lookup returns CDR1 SGHDT and CDR2 YYEEEE. The CDR3 contains 14 residues. The CDR3 sequence is CASSSQGVGNTIYF. CDR3 in DNA: TGTGCCAGCAGCTCACAGGGAGTTGGAAACACCATATATTTT. Together with reference TRBV5-6 and TRBJ1-3, the CDR3 gives the full variable domain: DAGVTQSPTHLIKTRGQQVTLRCSPKSGHDTVSWYQQALGQGPQFIFQYYEEEERQRGNFPDRFSGHQFPNYSSELNVNALLLGDSALYLCASSSQGVGNTIYFGEGSWLTVV.